This T cell receptor beta chain was sequenced in a study of shared T cell receptors in the human thymus. Germline-derived CDR1 and CDR2 are MNHEY and SMNVEV (reference sequence). The CDR3 sequence is 14 residues long. The V segment lost 6 bases and the J segment 5 bases; nucleotides outside the gene matches: 4. The table came from immunoSEQ multiplex PCR; TCRdb's copy has only in-frame clones and leaves some out. The profile shows about 660,000 clones, more than 75% of them singletons. The same sample was also used in a study of human thymus T cells. This second report adds: Thymus was obtained from resections taken during corrective heart surgery. Among thymic and blood repertoires, usage of V and J genes appeared biased. Related work found strong thymic repertoire overlap between unrelated individuals.

The sample comprised thymocytes. This TCR came from a boy under two years old with a congenital heart defect. The chain employs TRBV27 and TRBJ2-1; 10 bases fit TRBD2. In DNA form, the CDR3 reads TGTGCCAGCAGCGGACTAGCGGTCGACAATGAGCAGTTCTTC. It yields the protein CASSGLAVDNEQFF.